A selection of T cell receptor beta chains follows, all from one sample in a study of coeliac disease. The assay was immunoSEQ multiplex PCR, and TCRdb's table has in-frame clones only and misses some. The sample records fewer than 5,500 clones, about 54% being singletons. Material for sequencing was intraepithelial lymphocytes from the gut. The receptors stem from a woman aged 25 to 39 with active celiac disease. CDR3s include the opening cysteine and the closing phenylalanine or tryptophan.

V gene | CDR3 protein
TRBV7-7 | CASSAGQDGETQYF
TRBV29-1 | CSVEHANTGELFF
TRBV7-2 | CASSSGQGGNQPQHF
TRBV28 | CASSPVDRDNQPQHF
TRBV5-4 | CASSLDGGDEKLFF
TRBV21-1 | CASSKITRRWRPSTFYEQYF
TRBV28 | CASSVTRVYNYGYTF
TRBV27 | CASSARRGQGKDTGELFF
TRBV27 | CASRGTGVVTEAFF
TRBV28 | CASSLGDRAVGTQYF
TRBV28 | CASRPSRGKTGEKLFF
TRBV7-9 | CASSPMLGQRDTGELFF
TRBV6-5 | CASSGDSNTGELFF
TRBV4-1 | CASSQAGSSVQFF
TRBV4-1 | CASSPGWGGYGYTF
TRBV6-1 | CASSEDAGGFDEQFF
TRBV4-2 | CASSHLSGDAGANVLTF
TRBV18 | CASSPRGGGNTEAFF
TRBV6-1 | CASSEATYHGYTF
TRBV27 | CATRGGFEGEQYF
TRBV11-3 | CASSPGGGAVDTQYF
TRBV28 | CASSLWVGGSSYNEQFF
TRBV4-2 | CASSQDGGGFPYEQYF
TRBV29-1 | CSVERRGSTGELFF
TRBV19 | CASSIGGASGYEQFF
TRBV4-1 | CASSSGLGFNQPQHF
TRBV7-8 | CASSSTGQGREKLFF
TRBV15 | CATSTLGTVEAFF
TRBV30 | CAWSDPGLAGGLGELFF
TRBV7-9 | CASSLVRGARTEAFF
TRBV4-2 | CASSQVAGSTDTQYF
TRBV6-1 | CASSTGTGQPQHF
TRBV9 | CASSVGPMQGYEKLFF
TRBV4-3 | CASSQDQGGGTDTQYF
TRBV4-1 | CASSQWSSNQPQHF
TRBV28 | CASRETGGRRTNQPQHF
TRBV18 | CASSPGATVTGELFF
TRBV28 | CASSMRVDRDEQYF
TRBV9 | CASSVQGANRGEQFF
TRBV6-9 | CASREQGSETQYF
TRBV30 | CAWSADSTETQYF
TRBV15 | CATSRATVNQPQHF
TRBV7-2 | CASSSLSYEQYF
TRBV7-6 | CASRTDRWSNQPQHF
TRBV19 | CASRNGRGPSTGELFF
TRBV19 | CASSERGDTQYF
TRBV28 | CASSLFPATRVSTYEQYF
TRBV4-2 | CASSQGGGYAFF
TRBV5-4 | CASSLQPAYEQYF